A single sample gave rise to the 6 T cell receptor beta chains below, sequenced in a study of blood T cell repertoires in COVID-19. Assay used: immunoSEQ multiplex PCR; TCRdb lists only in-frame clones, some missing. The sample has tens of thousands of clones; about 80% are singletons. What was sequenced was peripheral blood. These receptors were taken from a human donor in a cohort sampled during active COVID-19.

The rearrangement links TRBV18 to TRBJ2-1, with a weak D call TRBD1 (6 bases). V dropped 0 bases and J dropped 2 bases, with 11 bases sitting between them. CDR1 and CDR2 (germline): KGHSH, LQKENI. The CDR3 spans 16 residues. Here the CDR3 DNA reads TGTGCCAGCTCACCACCGCAGGGGACGGCCTACAATGAGCAGTTCTTC. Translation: CASSPPQGTAYNEQFF.

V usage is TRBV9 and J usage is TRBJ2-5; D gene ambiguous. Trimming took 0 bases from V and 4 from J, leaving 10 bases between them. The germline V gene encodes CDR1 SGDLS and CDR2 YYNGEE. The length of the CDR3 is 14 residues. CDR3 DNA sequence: TGTGCCAGCAGCGTAGGTAGTAGCACAGAGACCCAGTACTTC. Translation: CASSVGSSTETQYF.

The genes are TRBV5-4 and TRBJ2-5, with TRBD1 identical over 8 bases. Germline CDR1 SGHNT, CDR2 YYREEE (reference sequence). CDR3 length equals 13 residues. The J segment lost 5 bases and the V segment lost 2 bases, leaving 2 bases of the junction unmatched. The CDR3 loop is CASSFRGLETQYF. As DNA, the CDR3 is TGTGCCAGCAGCTTCAGGGGGCTGGAGACCCAGTACTTC.

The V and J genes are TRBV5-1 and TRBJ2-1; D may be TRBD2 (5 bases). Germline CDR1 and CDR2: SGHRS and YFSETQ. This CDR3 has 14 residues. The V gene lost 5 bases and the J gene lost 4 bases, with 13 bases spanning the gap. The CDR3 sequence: CASSPLATYNEQFF. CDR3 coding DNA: TGCGCCAGCAGTCCCCTAGCCACTTACAATGAGCAGTTCTTC.

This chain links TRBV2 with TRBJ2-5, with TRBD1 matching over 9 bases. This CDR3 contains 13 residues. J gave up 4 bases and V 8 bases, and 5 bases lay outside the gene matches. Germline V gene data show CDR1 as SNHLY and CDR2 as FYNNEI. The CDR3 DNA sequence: TGTGCCAGCCAAACAGGGGGCAGAGAGACCCAGTACTTC. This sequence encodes CASQTGGRETQYF. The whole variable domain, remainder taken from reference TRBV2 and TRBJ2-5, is EPEVTQTPSHQVTQMGQEVILRCVPISNHLYFYWYRQILGQKVEFLVSFYNNEISEKSEIFDDQFSVERPDGSNFTLKIRSTKLEDSAMYFCASQTGGRETQYFGPGTRLLVL.

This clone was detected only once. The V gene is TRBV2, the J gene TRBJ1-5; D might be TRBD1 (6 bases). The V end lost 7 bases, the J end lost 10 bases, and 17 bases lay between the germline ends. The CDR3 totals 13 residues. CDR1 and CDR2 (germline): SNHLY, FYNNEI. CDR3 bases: TGTGCCAGCAAGGACAGAATCCCGAGCCCCCAGCATTTT. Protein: CASKDRIPSPQHF.